The 27 T cell receptor beta chains given below trace back to one sample, sequenced in a study of T cell responses to AZD1222 COVID-19 vaccine. Data came from immunoSEQ multiplex PCR; TCRdb stores just in-frame clones and leaves some out. Here the sample spans approximately 110,000 clones, around 82% being singletons. Sequencing was performed on peripheral blood, taken on day 0 of AZD1222 vaccination. Every receptor here comes from an adult in good health.

This chain uses TRBV10-3 with TRBJ2-7; D is unresolved. Trimming took off 2 bases at V and 5 bases at J, with 4 bases between the two ends. This CDR3 has 11 residues. In germline, CDR1 is ENHRY, CDR2 SYGVKD. This CDR3 is CAISEGHEQYF. CDR3 sequence (DNA): TGTGCCATCAGTGAGGGGCACGAGCAGTACTTC.

This sequence joins TRBV11-3 and TRBJ1-1; a possible D gene is TRBD1 (5 bases). The V end lost 7 bases, the J end lost 7 bases, and 19 bases lay between the germline ends. Per germline, CDR1 SGHNT and CDR2 YENEEA. The CDR3 loop spans 14 amino acids. The CDR3 region is CASNSSGERNEAFF. CDR3 bases: TGTGCCAGCAATTCCTCGGGGGAAAGGAATGAAGCTTTCTTT. Looking up the rest from reference TRBV11-3 and TRBJ1-1 gives the full variable domain: EAGVVQSPRYKIIEKKQPVAFWCNPISGHNTLYWYLQNLGQGPELLIRYENEEAVDDSQLPKDRFSAERLKGVDSTLKIQPAELGDSAVYLCASNSSGERNEAFFGQGTRLTVV.

In DNA, the CDR3 is TGTGCCAGCTCAAGGCAGGGAGCGATCAATGAGCAGTTCTTC. Translated, it gives CASSRQGAINEQFF. The V and J genes are TRBV18 and TRBJ2-1, with D perhaps given as TRBD1 or TRBD2 (5 bases each). Germline V CDR1 and CDR2: KGHSH, LQKENI. The CDR3 runs to 14 residues. Deletions cut 5 bases from V and 6 bases from J, with 14 bases between.

The chain combines TRBV7-3 with TRBJ2-1, with D perhaps TRBD2 (6 bases). Germline CDR1 is SGHTA and CDR2 is FQGTGA. V lost 0 bases to trimming and J lost 8 bases, with 14 bases between them. This CDR3 comprises 15 residues. CDR3 in amino acids: CASSLTYGGDYEQFF. DNA for the CDR3: TGTGCCAGCAGCTTAACTTACGGGGGAGACTATGAGCAGTTCTTC.

The chain uses TRBV5-6 and TRBJ2-3, with D possibly TRBD1 on 6 matching bases. The CDR3 is 15 residues long. The V end lost 1 base, the J end lost 2 bases, and 11 bases lay between the germline ends. In germline, CDR1 is SGHDT, CDR2 YYEEEE. The CDR3 nucleotides read TGTGCCAGCAGCTTGCCAGGGGATCTCACAGATACGCAGTATTTT. Protein product: CASSLPGDLTDTQYF.

The chain is built from TRBV5-1 and TRBJ1-1; 9 nucleotides match TRBD1. CDR1 SGHRS and CDR2 YFSETQ come from the germline V gene. V shed 4 bases and J 3 bases; nucleotides not matched to a gene: 4. This CDR3 comprises 14 residues. The DNA of the CDR3 is TGCGCCAGCAGCCTAGGACAGGGGCACACTGAAGCTTTCTTT. Translation: CASSLGQGHTEAFF. Full variable domain (missing parts from reference TRBV5-1 and TRBJ1-1): KAGVTQTPRYLIKTRGQQVTLSCSPISGHRSVSWYQQTPGQGLQFLFEYFSETQRNKGNFPGRFSGRQFSNSRSEMNVSTLELGDSALYLCASSLGQGHTEAFFGQGTRLTVV.

This chain uses TRBV6-5 with TRBJ1-1, with TRBD1 identical over 9 bases. Germline lookup yields CDR1 MNHEY and CDR2 SVGAGI. Unmatched junction bases numbered 16, after V lost 10 bases and J lost 7 bases. This CDR3 is built from 15 residues. The chain's CDR3 is CATLRKTGGGNEAFF. CDR3 bases: TGTGCCACCCTTCGGAAAACAGGGGGCGGGAATGAAGCTTTCTTT.

The gene calls are TRBV6-5 and TRBJ1-2; 8 bases map to TRBD1. Germline CDR1 and CDR2: MNHEY and SVGAGI. The CDR3 extends over 13 amino acids. V gave up 5 bases and J gave up 8 bases; unmatched junction bases: 7. CDR3 sequence: CASSNQGANGYTF. The CDR3 DNA sequence: TGTGCCAGCAGTAATCAGGGGGCTAACGGCTACACCTTC.

The chain links TRBV7-9 to TRBJ1-2; D not resolved. Between the trimmed V and J ends, which lost 2 bases and 5 bases, there was a span of 6 bases. Germline CDR1 is SEHNR and CDR2 is FQNEAQ (reference sequence). The CDR3 has 12 residues. CDR3 in DNA: TGTGCCAGCAGCTTATCGGCGTATGGCTACACCTTC. Translating gives CASSLSAYGYTF. The full variable domain, rest sourced from reference TRBV7-9 and TRBJ1-2, is DTGVSQNPRHKITKRGQNVTFRCDPISEHNRLYWYRQTLGQGPEFLTYFQNEAQLEKSRLLSDRFSAERPKGSFSTLEIQRTEQGDSAMYLCASSLSAYGYTFGSGTRLTVV.

V is TRBV7-3 and J is TRBJ1-1; D uncertain. The length of the CDR3 is 14 residues. The ends were cut back, 1 base at V and 4 bases at J, with 10 bases in the middle. Looked up from germline, CDR1 is SGHTA and CDR2 is FQGTGA. This CDR3 is CASSLNGRSTEAFF. The CDR3 DNA is TGTGCCAGCAGCTTAAATGGAAGGAGCACTGAAGCTTTCTTT.

This CDR3 reads CASSRDRRNEKLFF. Written as DNA, the CDR3 is TGTGCCAGCAGCAGGGACAGAAGGAATGAAAAACTGTTTTTT. V gene TRBV28 combines with J gene TRBJ1-4; 7 nucleotides line up with TRBD1. With 6 bases clipped from V and 5 bases from J, the junction kept 6 bases outside the gene matches. The CDR3 extends over 14 amino acids. CDR1 MDHEN and CDR2 SYDVKM come from the germline V gene.

The chain recombines TRBV14 with TRBJ2-5; 8 nucleotides match TRBD1. The CDR3 has 15 residues. V lost 3 bases and J lost 6; bases outside the gene matches: 9. Germline CDR1 reads SGHDN; CDR2 reads FVKESK. CDR3 loop: CASSQTPQGAKTQYF. CDR3 coding DNA: TGTGCCAGCAGCCAGACACCGCAGGGGGCTAAGACCCAGTACTTC.

The chain combines TRBV7-9 with TRBJ1-2, with a possible D match to TRBD1 (5 bases). Germline CDR1 SEHNR, CDR2 FQNEAQ (reference sequence). The CDR3 covers 14 residues. Deletions cut 5 bases from V and 1 base from J, with 11 bases between. Here the CDR3 DNA reads TGTGCCAGCAGCACCCGGGACGGTAACTATGGCTACACCTTC. Protein: CASSTRDGNYGYTF.

This clone was detected a few times. The chain links TRBV10-3 to TRBJ1-5, with D hard to call. Trimming took 6 bases from V and 4 from J, leaving 13 bases between them. Germline V CDR1 and CDR2: ENHRY, SYGVKD. The CDR3 is 14 residues long. CDR3 nucleotides: TGTGCCATCAGCGACATACTCGGGAATCAGCCCCAGCATTTT. Translation gives CAISDILGNQPQHF.

V and J are TRBV9 and TRBJ1-2; 7 bases agree with TRBD1. The CDR3 loop spans 14 amino acids. Losses at the gene ends were 5 bases for V and 2 bases for J; bases not matched to a gene: 6. CDR1 is SGDLS and CDR2 is YYNGEE in the germline V gene. The CDR3, as DNA: TGTGCCAGCAGTACACAGGGGAGGAACTATGGCTACACCTTC. The encoded protein is CASSTQGRNYGYTF.

This clone was recorded once. The CDR3 DNA is TGTGCCAGCAGCCAAGTGGGAGGGATCGCGAATGAGCAGTTCTTC. Encoded protein: CASSQVGGIANEQFF. The V call is TRBV3-1 (or the pseudogene TRBV3-2), the J call TRBJ2-1; 7 bases are shared with TRBD2. Germline loops: CDR1 LGHDT, CDR2 YNNKEL (reference sequence). The ends lost 1 base at V and 7 bases at J; junction bases unmatched: 7. The CDR3 length is 15 residues.

This sequence joins TRBV3-1 (or the pseudogene TRBV3-2) and TRBJ2-7; 12 bases are shared with TRBD1. CDR3 length: 14 residues. J lost 5 bases, V lost 3 bases, and 2 bases had no gene match. In germline, CDR1 is LGHDT, CDR2 YNNKEL (reference sequence). For the CDR3, the DNA is TGTGCCAGCAGCCAGGGACAGGGGGCTGACGAGCAGTACTTC. It translates to CASSQGQGADEQYF.

This clone was found once. This sequence joins TRBV9 and TRBJ2-1; 8 bases are a match to TRBD2. Germline values: CDR1 SGDLS, CDR2 YYNGEE. This CDR3 is built from 14 residues. V lost 3 bases, J lost 5 bases, and 4 bases stayed unmatched. CDR3: CASSELAENNEQFF. DNA of the CDR3: TGTGCCAGCAGCGAACTAGCGGAGAACAATGAGCAGTTCTTC. Supplemented by reference TRBV9 and TRBJ2-1, the full variable domain reads DSGVTQTPKHLITATGQRVTLRCSPRSGDLSVYWYQQSLDQGLQFLIQYYNGEERAKGNILERFSAQQFPDLHSELNLSSLELGDSALYFCASSELAENNEQFFGPGTRLTVL.

The V gene is TRBV28, the J gene TRBJ2-5; D is ambiguous. There are 14 residues in the CDR3. In germline, CDR1 is MDHEN, CDR2 SYDVKM. Trimming stripped 6 bases from V and 3 bases from J, with 14 bases between. Here the CDR3 DNA reads TGTGCCAGCAGCACGATCGGGTCTGAAGAGACCCAGTACTTC. Encoded protein: CASSTIGSEETQYF.

The chain has TRBV3-1 (or the pseudogene TRBV3-2) and TRBJ2-4, with D maybe TRBD1 (6 bases). The length of the CDR3 is 17 residues. V lost 1 base and J 4 bases, leaving 17 bases between the germline ends. Germline V gene lookup returns CDR1 LGHDT and CDR2 YNNKEL (reference sequence). CDR3 loop: CASSQVLVAGEKNIQYF. In DNA, the CDR3 is TGTGCCAGCAGCCAAGTTTTAGTAGCAGGGGAGAAAAACATTCAGTACTTC.

The chain recombines TRBV6-6 with TRBJ2-3; D not certain. The CDR3 contains 12 residues. Trimming took off 0 bases at V and 6 bases at J, with 4 bases between the two ends. Germline CDR1 reads MNHNY; CDR2 reads SVGAGI (reference sequence). The CDR3 DNA follows: TGTGCCAGCAGTTACTCGGTGGATACGCAGTATTTT. Residues: CASSYSVDTQYF.

The chain couples TRBV28 to TRBJ1-6, with TRBD1 matching over 8 bases. From germline, CDR1 is MDHEN and CDR2 SYDVKM. The CDR3 is made up of 14 amino acids. V dropped 7 bases and J dropped 14; count of bases not matched to a gene: 13. CDR3 nucleotide sequence: TGTGCCAGCACCACAGGGGGGGTCAAAGAAACCCTCCACTTT. Amino acids: CASTTGGVKETLHF.

The chain joins TRBV5-4 to TRBJ2-3; 9 bases are a match to TRBD2. The CDR3 totals 14 residues. Germline V lookup: CDR1 SGHNT, CDR2 YYREEE (reference sequence). Trimming cost V 4 bases and J 6 bases; bases outside gene matches: 6. The CDR3 bases are TGTGCCAGCAGCAGCGGGACTAGCAGTGATACGCAGTATTTT. This encodes CASSSGTSSDTQYF. Variable domain in full (rest from reference TRBV5-4 and TRBJ2-3): ETGVTQSPTHLIKTRGQQVTLRCSSQSGHNTVSWYQQALGQGPQFIFQYYREEENGRGNFPPRFSGLQFPNYSSELNVNALELDDSALYLCASSSGTSSDTQYFGPGTRLTVL.

This clone has more than one count but fewer than ten. The V and J genes are TRBV5-1 and TRBJ2-5; no definite D call. Germline V gives CDR1 SGHRS, CDR2 YFSETQ. Trimming stripped 4 bases from V and 7 bases from J, with 8 bases between. The CDR3 extends over 11 amino acids. This CDR3 is CASSVAGTQYF. The CDR3 bases are TGCGCCAGCAGCGTGGCAGGGACCCAGTACTTC.

J is TRBJ2-5 and V is TRBV16; D not resolved. CDR1 is KGHSY and CDR2 is FQNENV in the germline V gene. CDR3 length: 11 amino acids. V lost 2 bases and J 2 bases, leaving 0 bases between the germline ends. The CDR3 loop is CASSQQETQYF. In nucleotides, the CDR3 is TGTGCCAGCAGCCAACAAGAGACCCAGTACTTC.

As DNA, the CDR3 is TGTGCCAGCAGCTTAGGGCAGTTGAACACTGAAGCTTTCTTT. Its protein is CASSLGQLNTEAFF. The chain carries TRBV7-8 and TRBJ1-1; the D is unclear. The CDR3 runs to 14 residues. V was trimmed by 1 base and J by 0 bases, leaving 6 bases between them. From germline, CDR1 is SGHVS and CDR2 FQNEAQ.

The chain couples TRBV19 to TRBJ2-1; 11 bases are a match to TRBD2. This CDR3 is 13 amino acids long. The junction had 4 bases not matched to a gene; V was cut back by 5 bases and J by 10 bases. Germline CDR1 reads LNHDA; CDR2 reads SQIVND (reference sequence). CDR3 region: CASSPRTSGEQFF. The CDR3 nucleotides are TGTGCCAGTAGTCCCAGGACTAGCGGGGAGCAGTTCTTC.